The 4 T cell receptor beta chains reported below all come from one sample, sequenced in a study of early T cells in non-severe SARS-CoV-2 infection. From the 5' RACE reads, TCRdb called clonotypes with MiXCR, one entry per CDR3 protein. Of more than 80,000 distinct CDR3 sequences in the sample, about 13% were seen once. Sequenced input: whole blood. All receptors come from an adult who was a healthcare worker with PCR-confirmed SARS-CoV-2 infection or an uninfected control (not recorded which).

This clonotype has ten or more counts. In DNA form, the CDR3 reads TGTGCCAGCAGCTCCGGACAGGGGGCGCGAGAAAAACTGTTTTTT. Translated, it gives CASSSGQGAREKLFF. J is TRBJ1-4 and V is TRBV7-9; 11 bases map to TRBD1. Germline CDR1 and CDR2: SEHNR and FQNEAQ (reference sequence). This CDR3 has 15 amino acids. The V gene end was trimmed by 4 bases and the J gene end by 8 bases; junction bases not matched to a gene: 6.

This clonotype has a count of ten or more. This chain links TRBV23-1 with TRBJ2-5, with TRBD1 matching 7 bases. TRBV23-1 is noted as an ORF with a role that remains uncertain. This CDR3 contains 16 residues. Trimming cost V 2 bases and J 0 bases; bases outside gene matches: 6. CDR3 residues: CASSQLDRPYQETQYF. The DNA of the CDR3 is TGCGCCAGCAGTCAACTGGACAGGCCGTACCAAGAGACCCAGTACTTC.

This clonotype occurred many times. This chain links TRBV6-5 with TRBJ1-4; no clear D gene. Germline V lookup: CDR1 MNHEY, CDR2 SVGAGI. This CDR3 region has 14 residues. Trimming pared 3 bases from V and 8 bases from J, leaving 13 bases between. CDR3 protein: CASSYGRLREKLFF. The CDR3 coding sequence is TGTGCCAGCAGTTATGGCAGATTGAGGGAAAAACTGTTTTTT.

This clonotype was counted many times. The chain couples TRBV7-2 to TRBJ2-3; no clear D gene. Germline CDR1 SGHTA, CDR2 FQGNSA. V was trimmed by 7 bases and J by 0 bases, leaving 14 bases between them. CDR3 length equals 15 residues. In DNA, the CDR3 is TGTGCCAGCACCAGGAGCCTAACTAGCACAGATACGCAGTATTTT. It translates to CASTRSLTSTDTQYF.